The rows below give T cell receptor beta chains drawn from one sample of a study of T cell responses to AZD1222 COVID-19 vaccine. The data were produced by immunoSEQ multiplex PCR, yet TCRdb's version contains in-frame clones alone and is incomplete. The data show 65,000 to 75,000 clones, around 80% seen once. The sequencing here drew on peripheral blood, taken 28 days after the second AZD1222 dose. The receptors were gathered from an adult who received the AZD1222 COVID-19 vaccine. Each CDR3 is given with its conserved first and last residue. The order of the fields is J gene, V gene, clone size, D gene, CDR3 protein, CDR3 DNA. D genes are given only for firm matches. Clone size is shown for a subset of rows, as once, few, many or a class of expanded clone.

>TRBJ2-3|TRBV28|.|.
CASSLMWEVPDTQYF
TGTGCCAGCAGTTTAATGTGGGAGGTTCCAGATACGCAGTATTTT
>TRBJ1-4|TRBV9|.|.
CASSGGNEKLFF
TGTGCCAGTAGTGGGGGTAATGAAAAACTGTTTTTT
>TRBJ1-2|TRBV29-1|.|.
CSVEDQVASQGYTF
TGCAGCGTTGAAGACCAGGTGGCCTCCCAAGGCTACACCTTC
>TRBJ1-2|TRBV11-2|.|TRBD1
CASSLVGGNGYTF
TGTGCCAGCAGCTTAGTAGGGGGCAATGGCTACACCTTC
>TRBJ1-6|TRBV5-1|.|TRBD1
CASSYDDRGDANSPLHF
TGCGCCAGCAGCTACGACGACAGGGGAGACGCTAATTCACCCCTCCACTTT
>TRBJ2-1|TRBV9|few|TRBD2
CASSGTSGAHNEQFF
TGTGCCAGCAGCGGGACTAGCGGGGCCCACAATGAGCAGTTCTTC
>TRBJ2-7|TRBV7-8|once|.
CASSLEGSSYEQYF
TGTGCCAGCAGCTTAGAGGGCAGCTCCTACGAGCAGTACTTC
>TRBJ2-2|TRBV24-1|.|.
CATSDFVYGQNTGELFF
TGTGCCACCAGTGATTTTGTTTACGGACAAAACACCGGGGAGCTGTTTTTT
>TRBJ2-1|TRBV19|.|TRBD2
CASSPWTSGEYIYNEQFF
TGTGCCAGTAGTCCATGGACTAGCGGGGAATACATTTACAATGAGCAGTTCTTC
>TRBJ2-1|TRBV6-2/TRBV6-3|.|TRBD1
CASSRQGAGEQFF
TGTGCCAGCAGTCGACAGGGGGCGGGTGAGCAGTTCTTC
>TRBJ2-1|TRBV29-1|few|TRBD2
CSVYLAAAYNEQFF
TGCAGCGTTTATCTAGCGGCCGCCTACAATGAGCAGTTCTTC
>TRBJ2-1|TRBV2|once|TRBD2
CASSENRISGNNEQFF
TGTGCCAGCAGTGAAAACCGGATTAGCGGGAACAATGAGCAGTTCTTC
>TRBJ1-1|TRBV12-3/TRBV12-4|.|.
CASSLGPNTEAFF
TGTGCCAGCAGTTTAGGGCCAAACACTGAAGCTTTCTTT
>TRBJ2-7|TRBV19|.|.
CASRAGQGLYEQYF
TGTGCCAGTAGGGCGGGACAAGGCCTCTACGAGCAGTACTTC
>TRBJ2-2|TRBV18|.|TRBD2
CASSRAGADTGELFF
TGTGCCAGCTCACGGGCGGGAGCTGACACCGGGGAGCTGTTTTTT
>TRBJ2-2|TRBV19|.|.
CASSIVAGRNTGELFF
TGTGCCAGTAGTATAGTAGCAGGGAGGAACACCGGGGAGCTGTTTTTT
>TRBJ2-1|TRBV6-2/TRBV6-3|few|.
CASSYLARTNNEQFF
TGTGCCAGCAGTTACCTAGCGCGGACCAACAATGAGCAGTTCTTC
>TRBJ2-3|TRBV6-5|.|.
CASSYFVADTQYF
TGTGCCAGCAGTTACTTTGTAGCCGATACGCAGTATTTT
>TRBJ1-6|TRBV4-1|.|.
CASSQEGSFSSYNSPLHF
TGCGCCAGCAGCCAAGAGGGCAGTTTCAGCTCCTATAATTCACCCCTCCACTTT
>TRBJ2-5|TRBV4-1|.|TRBD2
CASSQETSGGFQETQYF
TGCGCCAGCAGCCAAGAGACTAGCGGGGGGTTCCAAGAGACCCAGTACTTC
>TRBJ1-5|TRBV4-3|.|.
CASSQDLTGSNQPQHF
TGCGCCAGCAGCCAAGATCTGACAGGTAGCAATCAGCCCCAGCATTTT
>TRBJ2-7|TRBV19|.|TRBD1
CASSEQGAEYEQYF
TGTGCCAGTAGTGAACAGGGGGCAGAGTACGAGCAGTACTTC
>TRBJ1-2|TRBV6-2/TRBV6-3|few|.
CASSPRGPVYGYTF
TGTGCCAGCAGCCCCCGGGGGCCGGTCTATGGCTACACCTTC
>TRBJ1-6|TRBV6-5|.|.
CASLVWGRNNSPLHF
TGTGCCAGCCTCGTTTGGGGGCGGAATAATTCACCCCTCCACTTT
>TRBJ1-4|TRBV7-6|.|.
CASSLSGGFGEKLFF
TGTGCCAGCAGCTTATCTGGGGGGTTCGGTGAAAAACTGTTTTTT
>TRBJ2-7|TRBV6-2/TRBV6-3|.|TRBD2
CASSYLGNGGTYEQYF
TGTGCCAGCAGTTACCTAGGGAACGGGGGGACCTACGAGCAGTACTTC
>TRBJ2-2|TRBV30|few|TRBD2
CAWSVGVGRAVGNTGELFF
TGTGCCTGGAGTGTAGGGGTCGGGAGGGCCGTAGGGAACACCGGGGAGCTGTTTTTT
>TRBJ2-7|TRBV7-9|.|.
CASSLELAYGSYEQYF
TGTGCCAGCAGCTTAGAGCTAGCGTACGGGTCCTACGAGCAGTACTTC
>TRBJ2-1|TRBV11-3|.|TRBD2
CASSLVQRGKDDEQFF
TGTGCCAGCAGCTTAGTGCAGCGGGGTAAGGACGATGAGCAGTTCTTC
>TRBJ1-2|TRBV3-1/TRBV3-2|.|.
CASSQAHGYGYTF
TGTGCCAGCAGCCAAGCACACGGGTATGGCTACACCTTC
>TRBJ1-2|TRBV10-3|.|.
CAITNPPANYGYTF
TGTGCCATCACCAACCCCCCAGCTAACTATGGCTACACCTTC
>TRBJ1-2|TRBV28|.|.
CASSFAGYGYTF
TGTGCCAGCAGTTTCGCCGGCTATGGCTACACCTTC
>TRBJ2-7|TRBV6-2/TRBV6-3|.|.
CASSYGFDEQYF
TGTGCCAGCAGTTACGGGTTCGACGAGCAGTACTTC
>TRBJ1-1|TRBV19|.|.
CASSIGGLDTEAFF
TGTGCCAGTAGTATCGGAGGGCTGGACACTGAAGCTTTCTTT
>TRBJ2-5|TRBV25-1|.|.
CASSDLGGQETQYF
TGTGCCAGCAGTGATCTTGGGGGGCAAGAGACCCAGTACTTC
>TRBJ2-1|TRBV29-1|few|TRBD1
CSVRDRGFDNEQFF
TGCAGCGTTCGGGACAGGGGATTTGACAATGAGCAGTTCTTC
>TRBJ2-3|TRBV2|.|TRBD2
CASSEILAGGYSTDTQYF
TGTGCCAGCAGTGAAATACTAGCGGGGGGGTATAGCACAGATACGCAGTATTTT
>TRBJ1-2|TRBV11-2|.|TRBD1
CASSATGGRGYTF
TGTGCCAGCAGCGCCACAGGGGGCCGCGGCTACACCTTC
>TRBJ2-5|TRBV5-6|.|.
CASSLSGIETQYF
TGTGCCAGCAGCCTTTCTGGGATCGAGACCCAGTACTTC
>TRBJ2-2|TRBV9|.|.
CASSSRGGTDTGELFF
TGTGCCAGCAGCTCCCGCGGGGGGACAGACACCGGGGAGCTGTTTTTT
>TRBJ2-1|TRBV6-7|.|.
CASSYSWHRQFF
TGTGCCAGCAGTTACTCGTGGCACCGGCAGTTCTTC
>TRBJ2-1|TRBV27|.|.
CASSLVIGNEQFF
TGTGCCAGCAGTTTAGTAATTGGGAATGAGCAGTTCTTC
>TRBJ2-7|TRBV5-1|.|TRBD2
CASSLATRLAGGHEQYF
TGCGCCAGCAGCTTGGCCACTAGACTAGCGGGAGGCCACGAGCAGTACTTC
>TRBJ1-2|TRBV19|.|TRBD1
CASGQGLWGYTF
TGTGCCAGTGGACAGGGGTTGTGGGGCTACACCTTC
>TRBJ2-4|TRBV4-2|.|.
CASSQGGGLAKNIQYF
TGTGCCAGCAGCCAGGGGGGCGGGTTAGCCAAAAACATTCAGTACTTC
>TRBJ2-1|TRBV2|.|TRBD2
CASSGSSSGFSYNEQFF
TGTGCCAGCAGTGGCTCTTCTAGCGGTTTCTCCTACAATGAGCAGTTCTTC
>TRBJ1-2|TRBV5-1|.|TRBD1
CASSLSGGHGYTF
TGCGCCAGCAGCTTGTCAGGGGGGCATGGCTACACCTTC
>TRBJ1-3|TRBV2|.|.
CASSDPDSRRNTIYF
TGTGCCAGCAGTGACCCGGACAGCCGGAGAAACACCATATATTTT
>TRBJ1-6|TRBV28|.|.
CASSLPRGSSYNSPLHF
TGTGCCAGCAGTTTACCACGGGGAAGCTCCTATAATTCACCCCTCCACTTT
>TRBJ2-2|TRBV19|.|.
CASRSPSGNTGELFF
TGTGCCAGTAGGTCCCCCAGTGGGAACACCGGGGAGCTGTTTTTT
>TRBJ1-2|TRBV6-5|.|TRBD1
CATIGRGIGYTF
TGTGCCACCATTGGCAGGGGGATTGGCTACACCTTC
>TRBJ1-4|TRBV7-3|.|.
CASSFTANEKLFF
TGTGCCAGCAGCTTTACAGCAAATGAAAAACTGTTTTTT
>TRBJ2-2|TRBV6-5|.|.
CASSYGLNTGELFF
TGTGCCAGCAGTTACGGGCTTAACACCGGGGAGCTGTTTTTT
>TRBJ1-2|TRBV27|few|TRBD1
CASSSRDRNANYGYTF
TGTGCCAGCAGTTCCCGGGACAGGAACGCTAACTATGGCTACACCTTC
>TRBJ2-5|TRBV28|.|TRBD2
CASSLRLAAQYF
TGTGCCAGCAGTCTTCGACTAGCGGCCCAGTACTTC
>TRBJ1-2|TRBV18|few|.
CASSGSGETYGYTF
TGTGCCAGCTCTGGGTCGGGCGAGACCTATGGCTACACCTTC